This TCR beta chain stems from a study of identical twins. Findings of the study overall: Monozygotic twins shared more out-of-frame TCR alpha than recombination models predicted. Rather than following the same donors, the conclusions depended on cross-sectional statistical analysis.

TCRdb reprocessed the 5' RACE reads with MiXCR, giving one entry per CDR3 protein. The repertoire holds approximately 530,000 distinct CDR3 sequences, with 20% to 25% as singletons. Trimming removed 1 base from V and 2 bases from J; junction bases left unmatched: 7. Germline V gene data show CDR1 as MGHRA and CDR2 as YSYEKL. There are 16 residues in the CDR3. Each donor (without exception) was a healthy Caucasian. With regard to this clonotype: Its antigen is unidentified.

The sample was also reused in another study, on yellow fever vaccine responses in identical twins.

This TCR came from a woman between 18 and 30 years old in good health. The sample was CD4+ T cells sorted from blood. The chain recombines TRBV4-1 with TRBJ1-1, with 7 nucleotides matching TRBD1. CDR3 loop: CASSQGDRARNTEAFF. In nucleotides, the CDR3 is TGCGCCAGCAGCCAAGGTGACAGGGCCCGAAACACTGAAGCTTTCTTT.